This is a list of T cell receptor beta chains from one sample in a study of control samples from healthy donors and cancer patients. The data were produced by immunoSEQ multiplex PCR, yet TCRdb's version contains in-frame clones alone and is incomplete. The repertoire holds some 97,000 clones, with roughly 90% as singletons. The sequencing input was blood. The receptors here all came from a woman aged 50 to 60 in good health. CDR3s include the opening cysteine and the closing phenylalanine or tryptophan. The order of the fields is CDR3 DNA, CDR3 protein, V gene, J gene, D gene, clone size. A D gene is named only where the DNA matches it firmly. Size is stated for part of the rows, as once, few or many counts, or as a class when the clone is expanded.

DNA: TGTGCCACCAGTGATGGTCCCAATCAGCCCCAGCATTTT
CDR3: CATSDGPNQPQHF
V: TRBV24-1
J: TRBJ1-5
D: NA
size: NA

DNA: TGTGCCAGCAGTTACTCGAACCGGAATGAGCAGTTCTTC
CDR3: CASSYSNRNEQFF
V: TRBV6-5
J: TRBJ2-1
D: NA
size: once

DNA: TGTGCCATCAGTGAGCCCAGGAGATCGGGGCTAGCGGACTTGCTGGGAGATACGCAGTATTTT
CDR3: CAISEPRRSGLADLLGDTQYF
V: TRBV10-3
J: TRBJ2-3
D: TRBD2
size: NA

DNA: TGCGCCAGCAGCCAAGTGGGCGCTGACGAGCAGTACTTC
CDR3: CASSQVGADEQYF
V: TRBV4-1
J: TRBJ2-7
D: NA
size: few

DNA: TGCGCCAGCCAAACAGCGGGCGCGAACACCGGGGAGCTGTTTTTT
CDR3: CASQTAGANTGELFF
V: TRBV5-1
J: TRBJ2-2
D: NA
size: NA

DNA: TGTGCCAGCAGTTCAATAGCCAAAAACATTCAGTACTTC
CDR3: CASSSIAKNIQYF
V: TRBV6-2/TRBV6-3
J: TRBJ2-4
D: NA
size: NA

DNA: TGTGCCAGCAGCTCATTAAGCGGTGGGGATAGTGAGCAGTTCTTC
CDR3: CASSSLSGGDSEQFF
V: TRBV7-2
J: TRBJ2-1
D: NA
size: NA

DNA: TGCGCCAGCAGCCAGGGAAATGGACTCCTATTCCTCTACGAGCAGTACTTC
CDR3: CASSQGNGLLFLYEQYF
V: TRBV4-1
J: TRBJ2-7
D: NA
size: few

DNA: TGTGCCACCAGCAGCGCCATGATGCGAGGAGAGACCCAGTACTTC
CDR3: CATSSAMMRGETQYF
V: TRBV15
J: TRBJ2-5
D: NA
size: NA

DNA: TGCGCCAGCAGCCAAAGTGGGAATTTCCTCGGGGGCTACACCTTC
CDR3: CASSQSGNFLGGYTF
V: TRBV4-3
J: TRBJ1-2
D: NA
size: NA

DNA: TGTGCCAGCAGTCAAATCCCACAGGGGAACACTGAAGCTTTCTTT
CDR3: CASSQIPQGNTEAFF
V: TRBV6-2/TRBV6-3
J: TRBJ1-1
D: NA
size: NA

DNA: TGTGCCAGTAGTCCGGGACGGCTTAATGAAAAACTGTTTTTT
CDR3: CASSPGRLNEKLFF
V: TRBV19
J: TRBJ1-4
D: NA
size: NA

DNA: TGTGCCAGCAGTTTAACCCACTCCTACGAGCAGTACTTC
CDR3: CASSLTHSYEQYF
V: TRBV27
J: TRBJ2-7
D: NA
size: NA

DNA: TGTGCCAGTAGTATAGATAACCCGGGGCAGCCCCAGCATTTT
CDR3: CASSIDNPGQPQHF
V: TRBV19
J: TRBJ1-5
D: NA
size: NA

DNA: TGCGCCAGCAGTGCCCCCTCCATTGGCGGGGAAAGGAGTGATTCACCCCTCCACTTT
CDR3: CASSAPSIGGERSDSPLHF
V: TRBV10-1
J: TRBJ1-6
D: NA
size: NA

DNA: TGCAGCGAGGGACGGATGACCTATGGCTACACCTTC
CDR3: CSEGRMTYGYTF
V: TRBV29-1
J: TRBJ1-2
D: NA
size: once

DNA: TGTGCCAGCAACGCGGTTTGGCCTCCAGAAGGAAAACTGTTTTTT
CDR3: CASNAVWPPEGKLFF
V: TRBV6-5
J: TRBJ1-4
D: NA
size: NA

DNA: TGTGCCAGCAGTTACCTAGGCGGGTCGGGGAACGAGCAGTACTTC
CDR3: CASSYLGGSGNEQYF
V: TRBV6-5
J: TRBJ2-7
D: NA
size: NA

DNA: TGTGCCAGCAAAGCCGGCATCTATCAGCCCCAGCATTTT
CDR3: CASKAGIYQPQHF
V: TRBV2
J: TRBJ1-5
D: NA
size: few

DNA: TGTGCCAGTATCCCCGGGTATGGGGCCAACGTCCTGACTTTC
CDR3: CASIPGYGANVLTF
V: TRBV19
J: TRBJ2-6
D: NA
size: NA

DNA: TGTGCCTGGAACGGACAGGGATACACTGAAGCTTTCTTT
CDR3: CAWNGQGYTEAFF
V: TRBV30
J: TRBJ1-1
D: TRBD1
size: NA

DNA: TGTGCCAGCAGCTGGGGGAGTCTGGGAAACACCGGGGAGCTGTTTTTT
CDR3: CASSWGSLGNTGELFF
V: TRBV5-6
J: TRBJ2-2
D: NA
size: once

DNA: TGTGCCAGTAGTATGTTGGCGGGAGGGGCCTACAATGAGCAGTTCTTC
CDR3: CASSMLAGGAYNEQFF
V: TRBV19
J: TRBJ2-1
D: TRBD2
size: NA

DNA: TGTGCCAGCAGTGAAGCGTGGGCATCACCCCTCCACTTT
CDR3: CASSEAWASPLHF
V: TRBV2
J: TRBJ1-6
D: NA
size: NA

DNA: TGTGCCAGCAGCTTCGCGAACACCGGGGAGCTGTTTTTT
CDR3: CASSFANTGELFF
V: TRBV11-3
J: TRBJ2-2
D: NA
size: NA

DNA: TGTGCCAGCTCACCCGGAGCGGGGAAAGAGACCCAGTACTTC
CDR3: CASSPGAGKETQYF
V: TRBV18
J: TRBJ2-5
D: TRBD2
size: NA

DNA: TGTGCCAGCAGCCAAAGGCAAGGAGTATACAATGAGCAGTTCTTC
CDR3: CASSQRQGVYNEQFF
V: TRBV14
J: TRBJ2-1
D: NA
size: NA

DNA: TGTGCCAGCAGCCCTTATGATGCGGGGGGCAAGAAGACCCAGTACTTC
CDR3: CASSPYDAGGKKTQYF
V: TRBV7-9
J: TRBJ2-5
D: TRBD2
size: NA

DNA: TGTGCCAGCAGCTTAGATACCAGGCGGAACACTGAAGCTTTCTTT
CDR3: CASSLDTRRNTEAFF
V: TRBV7-9
J: TRBJ1-1
D: NA
size: NA

DNA: TGTGCCAATCCGTGGCAGTCTGAAGCTTTCTTT
CDR3: CANPWQSEAFF
V: TRBV5-3
J: TRBJ1-1
D: NA
size: NA

DNA: TGTGCCAGCAGTTTGCAAGGCGATACGCAGTATTTT
CDR3: CASSLQGDTQYF
V: TRBV9
J: TRBJ2-3
D: NA
size: NA

DNA: TGCAGCGTTGCGGGGACGTTCTATGGCTACACCTTC
CDR3: CSVAGTFYGYTF
V: TRBV29-1
J: TRBJ1-2
D: NA
size: NA

DNA: TGTGCCAGCAGTTCCCCGCGGACAGGGATAACCGGCTACACCTTC
CDR3: CASSSPRTGITGYTF
V: TRBV6-2/TRBV6-3
J: TRBJ1-2
D: TRBD1
size: NA

DNA: TGTGCCAGCAGTGACCGGGGAGTGGGGTGGGAGACCCAGTACTTC
CDR3: CASSDRGVGWETQYF
V: TRBV25-1
J: TRBJ2-5
D: NA
size: few

DNA: TGTGCCAGCAGCTCCCCAGGGAACCTCTATGGCTACACCTTC
CDR3: CASSSPGNLYGYTF
V: TRBV7-2
J: TRBJ1-2
D: NA
size: NA

DNA: TGTGCCAGCAGTATGAAGACAGGGGCGGCCTATGGCTACACCTTC
CDR3: CASSMKTGAAYGYTF
V: TRBV6-5
J: TRBJ1-2
D: TRBD1
size: medium-sized

DNA: TGTGCCAGCAGCTCACTTTTACAGAGAGCCAAAAACATTCAGTACTTC
CDR3: CASSSLLQRAKNIQYF
V: TRBV7-2
J: TRBJ2-4
D: NA
size: NA

DNA: TGTGCCAGCAGCCTGTGGATAATCCAGGGCACAGATACGCAGTATTTT
CDR3: CASSLWIIQGTDTQYF
V: TRBV5-8
J: TRBJ2-3
D: NA
size: NA

DNA: TGCGCCAGCAGCCAAGAGGGAATGAACACTGAAGCTTTCTTT
CDR3: CASSQEGMNTEAFF
V: TRBV4-3
J: TRBJ1-1
D: NA
size: NA

DNA: TGTGCCAGCAGCGTAGGACATCCGGAGGCCAATGAGCAGTTCTTC
CDR3: CASSVGHPEANEQFF
V: TRBV7-7
J: TRBJ2-1
D: NA
size: NA

DNA: TGCGCCAGCAGCCAAGACGACCCAAGCCGGACTAGCGATAACAATGAGCAGTTCTTC
CDR3: CASSQDDPSRTSDNNEQFF
V: TRBV4-1
J: TRBJ2-1
D: TRBD2
size: NA

DNA: TGTGCCAGCAGCTTAGTACAGACCGAGGATCAGCCCCAGCATTTT
CDR3: CASSLVQTEDQPQHF
V: TRBV7-2
J: TRBJ1-5
D: NA
size: once

DNA: TGTGCTAGTGGCCCTGGAGACAGAACCTATCAGCCCCAGCATTTT
CDR3: CASGPGDRTYQPQHF
V: TRBV12-5
J: TRBJ1-5
D: NA
size: NA